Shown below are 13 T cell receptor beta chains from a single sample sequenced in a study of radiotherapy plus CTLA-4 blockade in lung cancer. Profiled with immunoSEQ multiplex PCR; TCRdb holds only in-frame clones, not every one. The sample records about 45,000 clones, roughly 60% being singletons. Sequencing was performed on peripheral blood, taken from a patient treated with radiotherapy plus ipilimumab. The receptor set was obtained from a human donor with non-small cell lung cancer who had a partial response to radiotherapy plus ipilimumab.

In DNA, the CDR3 is TGTGCCAGCAGCTTACTACCACAGGGGGCGAAGTTCTTC. Translation: CASSLLPQGAKFF. The chain is built from TRBV7-3 and TRBJ2-1; 9 nucleotides align to TRBD1. The germline V gene has CDR1 SGHTA and CDR2 FQGTGA. The ends lost 2 bases at V and 14 bases at J; junction bases unmatched: 7. CDR3 length: 13 residues. The whole variable domain, filled in from reference TRBV7-3 and TRBJ2-1, reads GAGVSQTPSNKVTEKGKYVELRCDPISGHTALYWYRQSLGQGPEFLIYFQGTGAADDSGLPNDRFFAVRPEGSVSTLKIQRTERGDSAVYLCASSLLPQGAKFFGPGTRLTVL.

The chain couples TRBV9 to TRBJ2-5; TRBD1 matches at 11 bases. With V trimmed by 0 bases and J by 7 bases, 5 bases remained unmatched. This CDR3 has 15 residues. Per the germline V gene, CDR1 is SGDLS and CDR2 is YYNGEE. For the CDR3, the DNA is TGTGCCAGCAGCGTAGAAGGGACAGGGGGGGGGACCCAGTACTTC. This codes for CASSVEGTGGGTQYF.

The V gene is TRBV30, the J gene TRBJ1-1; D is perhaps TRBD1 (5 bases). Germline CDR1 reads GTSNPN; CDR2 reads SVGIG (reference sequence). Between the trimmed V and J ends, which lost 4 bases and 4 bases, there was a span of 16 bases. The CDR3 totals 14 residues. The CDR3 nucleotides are TGTGCCTGGACTTCCCAGGGTAGGGGCACTGAAGCTTTCTTT. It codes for CAWTSQGRGTEAFF.

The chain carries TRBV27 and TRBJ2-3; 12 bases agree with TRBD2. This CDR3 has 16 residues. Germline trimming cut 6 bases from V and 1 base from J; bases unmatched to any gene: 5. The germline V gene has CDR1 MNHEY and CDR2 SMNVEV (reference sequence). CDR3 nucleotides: TGTGCCAGCAGACTAGCGGGAGGAAGGGGCACAGATACGCAGTATTTT. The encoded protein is CASRLAGGRGTDTQYF.

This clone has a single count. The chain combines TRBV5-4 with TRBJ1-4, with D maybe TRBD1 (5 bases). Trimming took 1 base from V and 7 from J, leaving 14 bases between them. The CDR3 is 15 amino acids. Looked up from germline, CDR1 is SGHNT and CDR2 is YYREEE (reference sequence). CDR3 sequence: CASSLPGSGGEKLFF. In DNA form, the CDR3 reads TGTGCCAGCAGCTTGCCAGGGTCGGGGGGTGAAAAACTGTTTTTT. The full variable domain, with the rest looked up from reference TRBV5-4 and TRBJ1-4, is ETGVTQSPTHLIKTRGQQVTLRCSSQSGHNTVSWYQQALGQGPQFIFQYYREEENGRGNFPPRFSGLQFPNYSSELNVNALELDDSALYLCASSLPGSGGEKLFFGSGTQLSVL.

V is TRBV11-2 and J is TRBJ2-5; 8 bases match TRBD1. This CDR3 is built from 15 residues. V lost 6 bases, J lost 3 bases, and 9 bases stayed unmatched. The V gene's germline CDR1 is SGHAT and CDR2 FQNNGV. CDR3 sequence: CASSWTGHVEETQYF. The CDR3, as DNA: TGTGCCAGCAGTTGGACAGGGCACGTAGAAGAGACCCAGTACTTC. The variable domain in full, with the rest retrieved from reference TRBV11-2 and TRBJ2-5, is EAGVAQSPRYKIIEKRQSVAFWCNPISGHATLYWYQQILGQGPKLLIQFQNNGVVDDSQLPKDRFSAERLKGVDSTLKIQPAKLEDSAVYLCASSWTGHVEETQYFGPGTRLLVL.

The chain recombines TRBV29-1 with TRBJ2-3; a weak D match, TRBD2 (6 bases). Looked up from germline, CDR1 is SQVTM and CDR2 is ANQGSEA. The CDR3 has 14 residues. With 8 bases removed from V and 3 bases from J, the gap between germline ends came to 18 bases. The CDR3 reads CSLTWAGRTDTQYF. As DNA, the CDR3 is TGCAGCTTAACGTGGGCCGGGAGAACAGATACGCAGTATTTT.

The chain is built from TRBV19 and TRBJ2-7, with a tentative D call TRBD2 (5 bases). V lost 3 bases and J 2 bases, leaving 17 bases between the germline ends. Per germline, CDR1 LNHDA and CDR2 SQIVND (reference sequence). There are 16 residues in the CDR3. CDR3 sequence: CASSIKEAGRTYEQYF. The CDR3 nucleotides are TGTGCCAGTAGTATCAAGGAGGCAGGTCGGACCTACGAGCAGTACTTC.

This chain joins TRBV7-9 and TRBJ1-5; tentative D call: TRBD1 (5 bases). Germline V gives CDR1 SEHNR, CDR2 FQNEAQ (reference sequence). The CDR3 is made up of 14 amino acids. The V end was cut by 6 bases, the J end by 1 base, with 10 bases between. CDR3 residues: CASRLGGSNQPQHF. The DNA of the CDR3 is TGTGCCAGCAGATTGGGGGGGAGCAATCAGCCCCAGCATTTT.

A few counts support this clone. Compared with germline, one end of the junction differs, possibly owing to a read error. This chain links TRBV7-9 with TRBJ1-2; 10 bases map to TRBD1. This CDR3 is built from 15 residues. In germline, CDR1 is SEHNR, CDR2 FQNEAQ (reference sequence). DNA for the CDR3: TGCGCCAGCAGCCAACAGGGACAGGGGAACTATGGCTACACCTTC. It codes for CASSQQGQGNYGYTF.

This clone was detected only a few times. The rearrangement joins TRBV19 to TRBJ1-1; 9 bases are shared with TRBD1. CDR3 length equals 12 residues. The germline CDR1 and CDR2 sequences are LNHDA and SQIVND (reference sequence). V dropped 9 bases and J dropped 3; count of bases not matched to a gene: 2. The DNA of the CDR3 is TGTGCCAGCCGGGACAGGGACACTGAAGCTTTCTTT. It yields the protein CASRDRDTEAFF. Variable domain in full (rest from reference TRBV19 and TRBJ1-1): DGGITQSPKYLFRKEGQNVTLSCEQNLNHDAMYWYRQDPGQGLRLIYYSQIVNDFQKGDIAEGYSVSREKKESFPLTVTSAQKNPTAFYLCASRDRDTEAFFGQGTRLTVV.

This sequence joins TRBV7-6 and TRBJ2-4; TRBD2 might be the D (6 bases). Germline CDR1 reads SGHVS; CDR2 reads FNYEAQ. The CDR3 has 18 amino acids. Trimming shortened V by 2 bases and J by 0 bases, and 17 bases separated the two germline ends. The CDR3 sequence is CASSLRPSEAVAKNIQYF. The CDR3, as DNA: TGTGCCAGCAGCTTAAGGCCTAGCGAGGCCGTAGCCAAAAACATTCAGTACTTC.

In DNA form, the CDR3 reads TGTGCCAGCAGCTCTAGGGGGTTCAAAGGGACAGGGGCCCAAGAGACCCAGTACTTC. Amino acids: CASSSRGFKGTGAQETQYF. V and J are TRBV7-4 and TRBJ2-5, with 10 nucleotides matching TRBD1. Germline trimming cut 4 bases from V and 1 base from J; bases unmatched to any gene: 15. Per germline, CDR1 SGHVT and CDR2 SQSDAQ. The CDR3 contains 19 residues.